This T cell receptor (beta chain) was identified in a study of CD8 T cells in Susac syndrome. Random hexamers were used to reverse transcribe the RNA input (about 0.45 to 1 ug). TCRdb passed the immunoSEQ multiplex PCR reads through MiXCR, listing each CDR3 protein once. The sample records 250,000 or so distinct CDR3 sequences, 90% to 95% being singletons. In this sample, this clonotype turned up once. In germline, CDR1 is SGHRS, CDR2 YFSETQ. Unmatched junction bases numbered 9, after V lost 0 bases and J lost 4 bases. The CDR3 consists of 16 residues. The specimen sequenced was CD4+ T cells from PBMCs. This clonotype was sampled from a human donor with multiple sclerosis. The rearrangement joins TRBV5-1 to TRBJ1-1, with 7 bases matching TRBD1. CDR3 nucleotide sequence: TGCGCCAGCAGCTTGGAAGAGACAGGGTTGAGCACTGAAGCTTTCTTT. Protein sequence: CASSLEETGLSTEAFF.